Below, 29 T cell receptor beta chains from the same sample are listed, as sequenced in a study of T cell responses to AZD1222 COVID-19 vaccine (dated by TCRdb to 2020 to 2022). Taken with the paper, the label for time point translates to: baseline before first vaccination. Libraries were made using the immunoSEQ multiplex PCR assay. This is the immuneACCESS table as TCRdb keeps it, with only in-frame sequences that have V and J called. A part of the clones is gone; compared with another copy, unresolved V genes explain less than half, and the rest is unexplained. The table for this sample lists about 120,000 clones; approximately 91% of them were counted only once. The ten largest clones add up to around 30% of the sample. Sequencing used peripheral blood, obtained on day 0 of AZD1222 vaccination. The receptors derive from an adult in good health.

This clone was observed a handful of times. The CDR3 sequence is CASSFIDPPYGYTF. Written as DNA, the CDR3 is TGTGCCAGCAGTTTTATTGACCCGCCATATGGCTACACCTTC. The chain has TRBV27 and TRBJ1-2; no clear D gene. Germline V gene lookup returns CDR1 MNHEY and CDR2 SMNVEV (reference sequence). CDR3 length: 14 residues. Trimming took 3 bases from V and 5 from J, leaving 13 bases between them.

The gene calls are TRBV7-2 and TRBJ1-4; 7 positions match TRBD1. The CDR3 loop spans 12 amino acids. Germline CDR1 reads SGHTA; CDR2 reads FQGNSA. V was pared by 5 bases and J by 12 bases, with 6 bases of the junction left unmatched. The CDR3 reads CASSTRGAQLFF. In DNA form, the CDR3 reads TGTGCCAGCAGCACCAGGGGGGCCCAACTGTTTTTT.

The CDR3 coding sequence is TGTGCCACCGGATACAATGAGCAGTTCTTC. Its translation is CATGYNEQFF. J is TRBJ2-1 and V is TRBV2; D not resolved. V gave up 10 bases and J gave up 4 bases, with 5 bases separating them. Germline-derived CDR1 and CDR2 are SNHLY and FYNNEI. This CDR3 is built from 10 residues.

The V and J genes are TRBV19 and TRBJ1-2; D gene unclear. Germline V lookup: CDR1 LNHDA, CDR2 SQIVND (reference sequence). There are 15 residues in the CDR3. The V end was cut by 3 bases, the J end by 0 bases, with 11 bases between. CDR3 nucleotides: TGTGCCAGTAGTATTGGGTCTGGAGCTAACTATGGCTACACCTTC. This gives the protein CASSIGSGANYGYTF. The full variable domain, with the rest looked up from reference TRBV19 and TRBJ1-2, is DGGITQSPKYLFRKEGQNVTLSCEQNLNHDAMYWYRQDPGQGLRLIYYSQIVNDFQKGDIAEGYSVSREKKESFPLTVTSAQKNPTAFYLCASSIGSGANYGYTFGSGTRLTVV.

The CDR3 DNA sequence: TGTGCCAGTAGCCCTGGGGGGGGCGAGCAGTACTTC. Residues: CASSPGGGEQYF. The chain carries TRBV19 and TRBJ2-7; 7 positions agree with TRBD2. This CDR3 has 12 residues. The germline CDR1 and CDR2 sequences are LNHDA and SQIVND (reference sequence). V shed 6 bases and J 6 bases; nucleotides not matched to a gene: 5.

This sequence joins TRBV7-6 and TRBJ1-4; 8 bases line up with TRBD1. Per germline, CDR1 SGHVS and CDR2 FNYEAQ. The CDR3 extends over 15 amino acids. V lost 4 bases to trimming and J lost 8 bases; unmatched junction nucleotides: 9. CDR3 in amino acids: CASSSGTGGWEKLFF. The CDR3 DNA reads TGTGCCAGCAGCTCGGGAACAGGGGGTTGGGAAAAACTGTTTTTT.

This clone was picked up one time. The chain uses TRBV18 and TRBJ1-1; possible D gene TRBD1, 6 bases. Germline CDR1 reads KGHSH; CDR2 reads LQKENI. This CDR3 comprises 14 residues. Trimming shortened V by 2 bases and J by 5 bases, and 12 bases separated the two germline ends. CDR3 region: CASSPLERGTEAFF. The CDR3 nucleotides are TGTGCCAGCTCACCATTAGAAAGGGGGACTGAAGCTTTCTTT.

The chain combines TRBV28 with TRBJ1-1; D remains ambiguous. This CDR3 comprises 13 residues. Trimming stripped 5 bases from V and 0 bases from J, with 7 bases between. Germline V gene lookup returns CDR1 MDHEN and CDR2 SYDVKM. The CDR3: CASSPLLNTEAFF. CDR3 DNA sequence: TGTGCCAGCAGTCCGTTGTTGAACACTGAAGCTTTCTTT.

The chain recombines TRBV5-1 with TRBJ2-2, with a weak D call TRBD1 (7 bases). This CDR3 is 14 amino acids long. Between the trimmed V and J ends, which lost 1 base and 6 bases, there was a span of 10 bases. Germline V gene sequence: CDR1 SGHRS, CDR2 YFSETQ. CDR3 protein: CASSLTGEAGELFF. The CDR3 DNA reads TGCGCCAGCAGCTTGACAGGGGAGGCCGGGGAGCTGTTTTTT. The full variable domain, in which reference TRBV5-1 and TRBJ2-2 provide the parts outside the CDR3, is KAGVTQTPRYLIKTRGQQVTLSCSPISGHRSVSWYQQTPGQGLQFLFEYFSETQRNKGNFPGRFSGRQFSNSRSEMNVSTLELGDSALYLCASSLTGEAGELFFGEGSRLTVL.

This clone showed up just once. The chain joins TRBV12-5 to TRBJ2-1; 11 bases are a match to TRBD1. The germline gives CDR1 LGHNT, CDR2 FRNRAP. The CDR3 has 17 amino acids. With V trimmed by 0 bases and J by 3 bases, 4 bases remained unmatched. CDR3 sequence: CASGLVLGTGGYNEQFF. The CDR3 coding sequence is TGTGCTAGTGGTTTGGTACTCGGGACAGGGGGCTACAATGAGCAGTTCTTC.

This clone was observed a few times. The chain recombines TRBV19 with TRBJ1-2, with D tentatively TRBD1 (6 bases). The CDR3 is 15 residues long. V lost 7 bases and J lost 0, with 15 bases in between. CDR1 and CDR2 from the germline V gene are LNHDA and SQIVND (reference sequence). The chain's CDR3 is CASNPSGEANYGYTF. In nucleotides, the CDR3 is TGTGCCAGTAACCCATCAGGGGAAGCTAACTATGGCTACACCTTC.

This clone appeared a few times. CDR3 sequence (DNA): TGTGCCAGCACCCCTTCCAGACTCCACGAGCAGTACTTC. As protein: CASTPSRLHEQYF. The chain couples TRBV7-9 to TRBJ2-7; D gene ambiguous. CDR3 length: 13 residues. Trimming stripped 7 bases from V and 5 bases from J, with 15 bases between. Germline V gene lookup returns CDR1 SEHNR and CDR2 FQNEAQ (reference sequence).

The V and J genes are TRBV27 and TRBJ1-5; the D gene is possibly TRBD1 (6 bases). Germline values: CDR1 MNHEY, CDR2 SMNVEV (reference sequence). Trimming removed 6 bases at V and 3 bases at J, with 27 bases between. The CDR3 contains 19 residues. The CDR3 nucleotides are TGTGCCAGCAGCCCTAGCGTCTTTCAAGGGGGTTATACCAATCAGCCCCAGCATTTT. Protein product: CASSPSVFQGGYTNQPQHF.

CDR3 nucleotide sequence: TGTGCCAGCAGCCGGGGGCACGGGGCGAACACCGGGGAGCTGTTTTTT. Protein product: CASSRGHGANTGELFF. The V call is TRBV3-1 (or the pseudogene TRBV3-2), the J call TRBJ2-2, with D perhaps TRBD1 (6 bases). Germline CDR1 is LGHDT and CDR2 is YNNKEL (reference sequence). With 4 bases removed from V and 0 bases from J, the gap between germline ends came to 12 bases. The CDR3 sequence is 16 residues long.

This rearrangement joins TRBV5-1 to TRBJ1-3; D is unresolved. CDR3 length: 15 residues. CDR1 and CDR2 (germline): SGHRS, YFSETQ. The V and J ends lost 4 bases and 0 bases respectively, with 11 bases between them. The CDR3 DNA reads TGCGCCAGCAGCCAGGACGGAAACTCTGGAAACACCATATATTTT. Protein sequence: CASSQDGNSGNTIYF.

The V gene is TRBV25-1, the J gene TRBJ1-2, with TRBD1 matching over 7 bases. This CDR3 contains 16 residues. The V and J ends lost 4 bases and 4 bases, in that order; junction bases with no gene match: 12. Germline loops: CDR1 MGHDK, CDR2 SYGVNS. CDR3 protein: CASSGPRTGAFYGYTF. In DNA form, the CDR3 reads TGTGCCAGCAGTGGACCAAGGACAGGTGCGTTCTATGGCTACACCTTC.

In nucleotides, the CDR3 is TGTGCCAGCAGCTATCAGGGTAGGGGTGGCTACACCTTC. Encoded protein: CASSYQGRGGYTF. The V call is TRBV12-3 or TRBV12-4, the J call TRBJ1-2; the D gene is possibly TRBD1 (5 bases). Trimming removed 6 bases from V and 7 bases from J, with 15 bases in between. The CDR3 is made up of 13 amino acids.

J is TRBJ1-1 and V is TRBV5-1; no clear D. Deletions cut 0 bases from V and 0 bases from J, with 3 bases between. Germline V gene sequence: CDR1 SGHRS, CDR2 YFSETQ. This CDR3 has 13 amino acids. Here the CDR3 DNA reads TGCGCCAGCAGCTTGGACCTGAACACTGAAGCTTTCTTT. It encodes CASSLDLNTEAFF.

The chain joins TRBV7-2 to TRBJ2-3; D possibly matches TRBD1 or TRBD2 (5 bases each). Trimming left V 5 bases short and J 1 base short, with 13 bases between. The CDR3 runs 15 residues. CDR1 and CDR2 from the germline V gene are SGHTA and FQGNSA. In nucleotides, the CDR3 is TGTGCCAGCAGCCTCAAATTGGGGGGCACAGATACGCAGTATTTT. Protein: CASSLKLGGTDTQYF.

This clone was detected only once. V usage is TRBV12-5 and J usage is TRBJ1-5; unclear D gene. Germline CDR1 is LGHNT and CDR2 is FRNRAP. The CDR3 has 11 amino acids. V was clipped by 6 bases and J by 4 bases, with 4 bases between them. CDR3 DNA sequence: TGTGCTAGTGGGGATAATCAGCCCCAGCATTTT. It yields the protein CASGDNQPQHF.

The chain employs TRBV27 and TRBJ1-6; TRBD1 agrees at 10 bases. V trimming: 2 bases; J trimming: 2 bases; junction bases outside the gene matches: 3. The CDR3 is 17 amino acids. Per germline, CDR1 MNHEY and CDR2 SMNVEV (reference sequence). As DNA, the CDR3 is TGTGCCAGCAGTTTAAGACAGGGGGCGACCTATAATTCACCCCTCCACTTT. This translates into CASSLRQGATYNSPLHF.

The chain links TRBV15 to TRBJ2-1, with 10 bases that match TRBD1. The CDR3 length is 14 residues. Trimming cost V 1 base and J 10 bases; bases outside gene matches: 4. CDR1 and CDR2 (germline): LNHNV, YYDKDF (reference sequence). The CDR3 nucleotides read TGTGCCACCAGCAGAGCCTTGGGACAGGGGGAGCAGTTCTTC. Translating gives CATSRALGQGEQFF.

This sequence joins TRBV3-1 (or the pseudogene TRBV3-2) and TRBJ1-4; a weak D match, TRBD1 (6 bases). The CDR3 loop spans 14 amino acids. Germline V lookup: CDR1 LGHDT, CDR2 YNNKEL (reference sequence). V lost 1 base and J lost 5, with 8 bases in between. CDR3 protein: CASSQGGRNEKLFF. The CDR3 bases are TGTGCCAGCAGCCAAGGGGGGCGGAATGAAAAACTGTTTTTT.

This rearrangement joins TRBV14 to TRBJ2-3; 10 bases line up with TRBD1. This CDR3 is 17 amino acids long. Germline CDR1 is SGHDN and CDR2 is FVKESK. With V trimmed by 4 bases and J by 2 bases, 9 bases remained unmatched. CDR3 sequence (DNA): TGTGCCAGCAGCCGGACCGAGACAGGGGGCTTCACAGATACGCAGTATTTT. Translation gives CASSRTETGGFTDTQYF.

The chain has TRBV7-2 and TRBJ1-1; D unresolved. The CDR3 is made up of 13 amino acids. Germline values: CDR1 SGHTA, CDR2 FQGNSA. The CDR3 loop reads CAGQQAFGTEAFF. The CDR3, as DNA: TGTGCTGGCCAGCAGGCGTTCGGGACTGAAGCTTTCTTT.

The rearrangement uses TRBV5-3 and TRBJ1-3, with a possible D match to TRBD1 (5 bases). TRBV5-3 is an ORF, and what it does is uncertain. CDR3 size: 13 residues. With 2 bases removed from V and 8 bases from J, the gap between germline ends came to 11 bases. CDR3 region: CARSFYGGDTIYF. CDR3 nucleotides: TGTGCCAGAAGCTTTTATGGGGGGGACACCATATATTTT.

The chain links TRBV19 to TRBJ1-1, with D perhaps matching TRBD1 (6 bases). The ends were cut back, 5 bases at V and 0 bases at J, with 16 bases in the middle. CDR1 is LNHDA and CDR2 is SQIVND in the germline V gene (reference sequence). This CDR3 spans 16 amino acids. The CDR3 loop is CASSFAGAGMNTEAFF. CDR3 coding DNA: TGTGCCAGTAGTTTTGCGGGGGCCGGCATGAACACTGAAGCTTTCTTT.

The chain links TRBV9 to TRBJ2-1, with 9 bases lining up with TRBD2. CDR1 and CDR2 from the germline V gene are SGDLS and YYNGEE. Trimming cost V 0 bases and J 5 bases; bases outside gene matches: 3. This CDR3 comprises 15 residues. The DNA of the CDR3 is TGTGCCAGCAGCGTAGGGACTAGCGCCGACAATGAGCAGTTCTTC. Encoded protein: CASSVGTSADNEQFF.

J is TRBJ1-5 and V is TRBV6-5, with D hard to call. In germline, CDR1 is MNHEY, CDR2 SVGAGI. The CDR3 covers 15 residues. V was trimmed by 0 bases and J by 4 bases, leaving 10 bases between them. The CDR3 DNA follows: TGTGCCAGCAGTTACTCGGCAGCTCAAAATCAGCCCCAGCATTTT. Translation gives CASSYSAAQNQPQHF.